This TCR beta chain was observed in a study of T cells in localized non-small cell lung cancer. Study conclusions and caveats: Peak T cell clonality was found in uninvolved adjacent lung, exceeding tumor. There were a median roughly 60 of the top 100 tumor clones appearing in adjacent lung. The tumor had only one region sequenced, so heterogeneity remains possible.

CDR1 and CDR2 from the germline V gene are MNHEY and SMNVEV (reference sequence). The CDR3 contains 17 residues. Trimming cost V 5 bases and J 0 bases, with 16 bases left between them. Produced via immunoSEQ multiplex PCR; TCRdb's table is partial and in-frame only. The sample carries approximately 15,000 clones, roughly 90% recorded once. To note about this clone: Its antigen remains unknown.

The chain recombines TRBV27 with TRBJ1-4; D ambiguous. The material was peripheral blood mononuclear cells, obtained before any cancer treatment. This clonotype was sampled from a woman aged 40 to 75 with stage III lung adenocarcinoma. This CDR3 is CASSIGSFVATNEKLFF. CDR3 in DNA: TGTGCCAGCAGTATTGGGTCCTTTGTAGCAACTAATGAAAAACTGTTTTTT.